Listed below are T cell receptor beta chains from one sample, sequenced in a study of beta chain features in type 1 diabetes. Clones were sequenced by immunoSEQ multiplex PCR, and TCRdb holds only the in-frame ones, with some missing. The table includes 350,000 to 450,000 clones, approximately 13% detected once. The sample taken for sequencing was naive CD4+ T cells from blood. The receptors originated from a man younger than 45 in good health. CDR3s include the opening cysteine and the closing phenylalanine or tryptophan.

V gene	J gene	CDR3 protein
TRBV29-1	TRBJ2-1	CSVWGVGGRVANEQFF
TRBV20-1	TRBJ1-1	CSAGTGTEAFF
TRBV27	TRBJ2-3	CASSLKGGTDTQYF
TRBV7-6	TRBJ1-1	CASSLRPVGYDTEAFF
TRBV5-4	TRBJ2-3	CASSLEGDTQYF
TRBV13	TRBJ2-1	CASSLFRGPGDEQFF
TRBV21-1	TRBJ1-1	CASSSGQGGTEAFF
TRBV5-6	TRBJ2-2	CASSVHLITGELFF
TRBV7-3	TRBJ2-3	CASSLTNTDTQYF
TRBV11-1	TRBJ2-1	CASSPPGLAGVNEQFF
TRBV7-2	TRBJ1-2	CASSPTGVVGYTF
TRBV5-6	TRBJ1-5	CASSFRDRYNRNQPQHF
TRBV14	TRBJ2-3	CASSLIGTDTQYF
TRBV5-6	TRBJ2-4	CASSSPGQGATEAKNIQYF
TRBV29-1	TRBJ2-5	CSVEKHGGETQYF
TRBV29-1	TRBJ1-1	CSVSQGNTEAFF
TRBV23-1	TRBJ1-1	CASSQSPLTPLGHLEAFF
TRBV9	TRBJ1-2	CASSVALEGYGYTF
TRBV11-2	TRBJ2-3	CASSTMGLDTDTQYF
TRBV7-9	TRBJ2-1	CASSIGLRTGYNEQFF
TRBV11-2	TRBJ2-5	CASSSLPSGYPETQYF
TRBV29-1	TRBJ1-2	CSVQMGGYTF
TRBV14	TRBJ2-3	CASSLRQGPDTQYF
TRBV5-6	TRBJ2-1	CASSSRLAYSYNEQFF
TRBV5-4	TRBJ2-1	CASSLDTGTYNEQFF
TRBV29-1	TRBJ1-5	CSVRTENTNQPQHF
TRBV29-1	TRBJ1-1	CSVENPTALNTEAFF
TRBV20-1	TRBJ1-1	CSARVGTEAFF
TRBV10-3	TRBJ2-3	CAISESNDQTSGEYF
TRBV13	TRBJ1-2	CASSLGQTGYGYTF
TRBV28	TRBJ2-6	CASSLLARFSFGLNSGANVLTF
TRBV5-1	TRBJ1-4	CASSRNSQGAASTNEKLFF
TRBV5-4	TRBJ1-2	CASSLVENYGYTF
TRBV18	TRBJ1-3	CASSPFGKVGNTIYF
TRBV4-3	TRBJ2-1	CASSQDMSAYNEQFF
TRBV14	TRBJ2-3	CASSQAPDTQYF
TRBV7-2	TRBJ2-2	CASSPGTAGELFF
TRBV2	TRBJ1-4	CASIRDRVEKLFF
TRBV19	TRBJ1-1	CASSGLLGTEAFF
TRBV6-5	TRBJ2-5	CASGQGETQYF
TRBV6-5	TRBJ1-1	CASRRENTEAFF
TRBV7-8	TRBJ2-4	CASSLGATVDYRVAKNIQYF
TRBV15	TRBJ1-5	CATSRRTPGRAQDVNQPQHF
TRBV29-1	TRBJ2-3	CSVVPDTDTQYF
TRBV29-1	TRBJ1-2	CSVGRLSSYGYTF
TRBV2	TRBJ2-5	CASRGQGETQYF
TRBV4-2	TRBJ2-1	CASSQSGRKNEQFF
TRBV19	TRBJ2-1	CASSLTGTSGGREQFF
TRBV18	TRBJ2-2	CASSPEFTGELFF
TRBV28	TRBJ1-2	CASSLYGWEYGYTF
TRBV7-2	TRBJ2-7	CASSLVTGASSYEQYF
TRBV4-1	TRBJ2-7	CASSQEPGGLEQYF
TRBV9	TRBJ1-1	CASSVGPGLMNTEAFF
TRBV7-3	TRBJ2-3	CASSFEGADTQYF
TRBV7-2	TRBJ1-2	CASSFFIPLGYTF